The 4 T cell receptor beta chains below all came from one sample that was sequenced in a study of cytomegalovirus exposure and HLA in healthy donors. The PCR used 60 Vbeta and 13 Jbeta primers. The method was immunoSEQ multiplex PCR; TCRdb's version includes in-frame clones alone and lacks a portion of them. The table lists around 100,000 clones, more than 75% of them singletons. Sequenced: PBMCs. These receptors were obtained from a woman between 18 and 29 years old in good health and CMV-seropositive.

The rearrangement links TRBV13 to TRBJ2-5; TRBD2 matches 8 bases. Trimming took 1 base from V and 2 from J; bases not matched to a gene: 9. The germline gives CDR1 PRHDT, CDR2 FYEKMQ (reference sequence). The CDR3 runs 17 residues. The CDR3 DNA reads as TGTGCCAGCAGCTTAGTGGGGGCATTAGCGGGACAAGAGACCCAGTACTTC. Its translation is CASSLVGALAGQETQYF.

Written as DNA, the CDR3 is TGTGCCAGCAGTGCGGGTAACACAGGGTTCAGCTCCTACAATGAGCAGTTCTTC. Protein: CASSAGNTGFSSYNEQFF. The chain has TRBV2 and TRBJ2-1, with D possibly TRBD1 on 6 matching bases. The V gene lost 4 bases and the J gene lost 0 bases, with 19 bases spanning the gap. In germline, CDR1 is SNHLY, CDR2 FYNNEI. CDR3 length: 18 residues.

The rearrangement uses TRBV12-5 and TRBJ1-1, with unresolved D. Germline assignment: CDR1 LGHNT and CDR2 FRNRAP. The ends were cut back, 2 bases at V and 0 bases at J, with 4 bases in the middle. The CDR3 consists of 13 residues. Written as DNA, the CDR3 is TGTGCTAGTGGTTTGAGCTTGAACACTGAAGCTTTCTTT. As protein: CASGLSLNTEAFF.

The genes are TRBV28 and TRBJ1-3; D is unclear. The CDR3 has 13 residues. The V gene lost 3 bases and the J gene lost 1 base, with 4 bases spanning the gap. CDR1 is MDHEN and CDR2 is SYDVKM in the germline V gene. CDR3 sequence: CASSFGSGNTIYF. In DNA form, the CDR3 reads TGTGCCAGCAGTTTCGGGTCTGGAAACACCATATATTTT.